The 26 T cell receptor beta chains in this list originate from one sample, sequenced in a study of blood T cell repertoires in COVID-19. Profiling relied on immunoSEQ multiplex PCR, and the TCRdb table lists in-frame clones only, not all of them. The sample has roughly 200,000 clones; approximately 88% are singletons. Sequencing was carried out using peripheral blood. These TCRs come from a woman aged 40 to 50 with COVID-19, enrolled during active disease.

The CDR3 region has the DNA TGCGCCAGCAGGGATGAGGGGGGGCCCGATGAGCAGTTCTTC. As protein: CASRDEGGPDEQFF. The rearrangement joins TRBV5-1 to TRBJ2-1; weak D call: TRBD2 (7 bases). Per germline, CDR1 SGHRS and CDR2 YFSETQ. The CDR3 totals 14 residues. V dropped 5 bases and J dropped 8 bases, with 17 bases sitting between them.

J is TRBJ2-1 and V is TRBV27; 10 bases match TRBD2. This CDR3 comprises 14 residues. The V and J ends lost 3 bases and 10 bases, in that order; junction bases with no gene match: 6. CDR1 and CDR2 (germline): MNHEY, SMNVEV (reference sequence). The CDR3 loop is CASSFFVAGGEQFF. DNA of the CDR3: TGTGCCAGCAGTTTTTTTGTAGCGGGGGGAGAGCAGTTCTTC.

The CDR3 loop is CASSMGGNQPQHF. The DNA of the CDR3 is TGTGCCAGTAGTATGGGAGGCAATCAGCCCCAGCATTTT. The chain combines TRBV19 with TRBJ1-5; D ambiguous. Looked up from germline, CDR1 is LNHDA and CDR2 is SQIVND (reference sequence). This CDR3 is 13 amino acids long. V was shortened by 3 bases and J by 2 bases, with 5 bases between the two germline ends.

The chain combines TRBV28 with TRBJ2-1; perhaps TRBD2 as D (6 bases). CDR3 length: 14 amino acids. Trimming left V 3 bases short and J 6 bases short, with 12 bases between. Germline V CDR1 and CDR2: MDHEN, SYDVKM. CDR3 DNA: TGTGCCAGCAGTTTCGGGAGCTCAGTCAATGAGCAGTTCTTC. Protein: CASSFGSSVNEQFF.

This sequence joins TRBV28 and TRBJ1-2; maybe TRBD1 (5 bases). CDR1 is MDHEN, CDR2 SYDVKM, per germline. V was trimmed by 6 bases and J by 7 bases, leaving 9 bases between them. The CDR3 consists of 11 residues. The CDR3 loop reads CASRGLSGYTF. CDR3 bases: TGTGCCAGCAGGGGGCTAAGTGGCTACACCTTC.

J is TRBJ2-7 and V is TRBV27; a weak D match, TRBD1 (6 bases). The ends were cut back, 5 bases at V and 1 base at J, with 12 bases in the middle. In germline, CDR1 is MNHEY, CDR2 SMNVEV (reference sequence). The CDR3 is 14 residues long. CDR3 in DNA: TGTGCCAGCAGTATTCACAGGGTTTCCTACGAGCAGTACTTC. Protein sequence: CASSIHRVSYEQYF.

CDR3 nucleotides: TGTGCCAGCAGTTACGGCGGGGAGAATTCACCCCTCCACTTT. It encodes CASSYGGENSPLHF. The V call is TRBV6-5, the J call TRBJ1-6, with D uncertain. The ends were cut back, 2 bases at V and 7 bases at J, with 9 bases in the middle. Germline lookup yields CDR1 MNHEY and CDR2 SVGAGI. The CDR3 covers 14 residues.

The genes are TRBV5-1 and TRBJ2-7, with D possibly being TRBD2 (5 bases). V gave up 4 bases and J gave up 4 bases, with 15 bases separating them. CDR1 SGHRS and CDR2 YFSETQ come from the germline V gene. The length of the CDR3 is 14 residues. The CDR3: CASSAQERLYEQYF. The CDR3 coding sequence is TGCGCCAGCAGCGCCCAGGAGCGACTATACGAGCAGTACTTC.

This clone was detected many times. The V gene is TRBV5-1, the J gene TRBJ2-1; 11 positions match TRBD2. CDR1 and CDR2 from the germline V gene are SGHRS and YFSETQ. Trimming at V came to 0 bases and at J to 2 bases, leaving 4 bases not matched to a gene. There are 17 residues in the CDR3. The CDR3 DNA reads as TGCGCCAGCAGCTTGGACGGTAGCGGGGGGGCCTACAATGAGCAGTTCTTC. This gives the protein CASSLDGSGGAYNEQFF.

The chain joins TRBV7-9 to TRBJ1-2; D gene unclear. Deletions cut 5 bases from V and 4 bases from J, with 14 bases between. This CDR3 is built from 14 residues. The V gene's germline CDR1 is SEHNR and CDR2 FQNEAQ (reference sequence). The CDR3 nucleotides read TGTGCCAGCAGCCCCGACGGAGGGATCTATGGCTACACCTTC. Its translation: CASSPDGGIYGYTF.

This sequence joins TRBV3-1 (or the pseudogene TRBV3-2) and TRBJ2-7; TRBD1 agrees at 7 bases. Germline V gene sequence: CDR1 LGHDT, CDR2 YNNKEL (reference sequence). The CDR3 contains 16 residues. Trimming removed 4 bases from V and 7 bases from J; junction bases left unmatched: 16. The CDR3 sequence is CASSPDRVGRFWEQYF. The CDR3 bases are TGTGCCAGCAGCCCCGACAGGGTTGGTAGGTTCTGGGAGCAGTACTTC.

Comment on this clone: The same CDR3 is also encoded by other DNA sequences in this sample. The V gene is TRBV12-3 or TRBV12-4, the J gene TRBJ1-1; D gene uncertain. Between the trimmed V and J ends, which lost 2 bases and 3 bases, there was a span of 7 bases. The CDR3 has 13 amino acids. CDR3 nucleotides: TGTGCCAGCAGTTTAAAGGGAGACACTGAAGCTTTCTTT. This encodes CASSLKGDTEAFF.

This clone was recorded once. The rearrangement links TRBV11-2 to TRBJ2-1; a possible D gene is TRBD2 (6 bases). Germline V gene data show CDR1 as SGHAT and CDR2 as FQNNGV. V was cut by 5 bases and J by 3 bases, with 17 bases left in between. The CDR3 contains 16 residues. This CDR3 reads CASSDVLAPIYNEQFF. CDR3 DNA sequence: TGTGCCAGCAGCGACGTACTAGCCCCAATCTACAATGAGCAGTTCTTC.

In its sample, this clone was seen once. CDR3 protein: CASSPLATAYEQYF. In nucleotides, the CDR3 is TGTGCCAGCAGTCCACTAGCTACCGCCTACGAGCAGTACTTC. This chain joins TRBV28 and TRBJ2-7; D may be TRBD2 (6 bases). The CDR3 has 14 amino acids. Trimming removed 5 bases at V and 2 bases at J, with 13 bases between. Germline V CDR1 and CDR2: MDHEN, SYDVKM.

The gene calls are TRBV5-6 and TRBJ2-3, with TRBD1 identical over 10 bases. This CDR3 contains 15 residues. Germline-derived CDR1 and CDR2 are SGHDT and YYEEEE. Trimming cost V 4 bases and J 3 bases; bases outside gene matches: 5. This CDR3 reads CASSHRTGGTDTQYF. As DNA, the CDR3 is TGTGCCAGCAGCCATCGGACAGGGGGAACAGATACGCAGTATTTT.

In this sample, this clone turned up a few times. The CDR3 sequence: CASSGSGNTIYF. The DNA of the CDR3 is TGTGCCAGCAGCGGCTCTGGAAACACCATATATTTT. This chain connects TRBV25-1 to TRBJ1-3, with D uncertain. Germline V gene lookup returns CDR1 MGHDK and CDR2 SYGVNS. V lost 6 bases and J lost 0, with 3 bases in between. The CDR3 is 12 residues long.

This chain uses TRBV9 with TRBJ2-4; perhaps TRBD1 as D (6 bases). CDR3 length equals 15 residues. The V end lost 3 bases, the J end lost 6 bases, and 16 bases lay between the germline ends. Germline CDR1 is SGDLS and CDR2 is YYNGEE. This chain's CDR3 is CASSASGTSGNIQYF. CDR3 in DNA: TGTGCCAGCAGCGCTTCGGGGACATCCGGAAACATTCAGTACTTC. The variable domain in full, completed from reference TRBV9 and TRBJ2-4, reads DSGVTQTPKHLITATGQRVTLRCSPRSGDLSVYWYQQSLDQGLQFLIQYYNGEERAKGNILERFSAQQFPDLHSELNLSSLELGDSALYFCASSASGTSGNIQYFGAGTRLSVL.

The rearrangement uses TRBV19 and TRBJ2-5; the match to TRBD1 covers 7 bases. The V gene end was trimmed by 6 bases and the J gene end by 1 base; junction bases not matched to a gene: 8. CDR1 is LNHDA and CDR2 is SQIVND in the germline V gene (reference sequence). The CDR3 sequence is 15 residues long. CDR3 amino acids: CASSQSGTAQETQYF. The CDR3 DNA reads TGTGCCAGTAGCCAATCGGGGACAGCCCAAGAGACCCAGTACTTC.

This clone showed up just once. The V call is TRBV3-1 (or the pseudogene TRBV3-2), the J call TRBJ1-2; 7 bases map to TRBD1. This CDR3 region has 15 residues. Losses at the gene ends were 4 bases for V and 4 bases for J; bases not matched to a gene: 9. From germline, CDR1 is LGHDT and CDR2 YNNKEL (reference sequence). CDR3 protein: CASSRGTARGYGYTF. The DNA for the CDR3 is TGTGCCAGCAGCCGCGGGACAGCACGTGGCTATGGCTACACCTTC.

The chain links TRBV20-1 to TRBJ2-5; D not resolved. Trimming shortened V by 3 bases and J by 5 bases, and 4 bases separated the two germline ends. Germline loops: CDR1 DFQATT, CDR2 SNEGSKA (reference sequence). The CDR3 is made up of 10 amino acids. The DNA for the CDR3 is TGCAGTGCTAGCATGGAGACCCAGTACTTC. Its translation is CSASMETQYF.

The chain uses TRBV27 and TRBJ2-1; 7 bases are a match to TRBD1. Trimming took 5 bases from V and 2 from J; bases not matched to a gene: 3. Germline assignment: CDR1 MNHEY and CDR2 SMNVEV (reference sequence). There are 14 residues in the CDR3. The CDR3: CASSPGQTYNEQFF. The DNA for the CDR3 is TGTGCCAGCAGTCCGGGACAGACCTACAATGAGCAGTTCTTC.

This chain uses TRBV9 with TRBJ2-2, with D perhaps matching TRBD2 (7 bases). The CDR3 consists of 14 residues. Germline-derived CDR1 and CDR2 are SGDLS and YYNGEE. The ends were cut back, 7 bases at V and 4 bases at J, with 14 bases in the middle. CDR3 protein: CASRGAVGTGELFF. The DNA of the CDR3 is TGTGCCAGCCGGGGGGCTGTTGGCACCGGGGAGCTGTTTTTT.

The sample holds one count of this clone. This rearrangement joins TRBV29-1 to TRBJ1-1, with 8 bases lining up with TRBD1. The CDR3 covers 13 residues. Germline V gene sequence: CDR1 SQVTM, CDR2 ANQGSEA. The junction had 2 bases not matched to a gene; V was cut back by 4 bases and J by 1 base. For the CDR3, the DNA is TGCAGCGTTGCCAGGGGGCGGAACACTGAAGCTTTCTTT. Encoded protein: CSVARGRNTEAFF. Variable domain in full (rest from reference TRBV29-1 and TRBJ1-1): SAVISQKPSRDICQRGTSLTIQCQVDSQVTMMFWYRQQPGQSLTLIATANQGSEATYESGFVIDKFPISRPNLTFSTLTVSNMSPEDSSIYLCSVARGRNTEAFFGQGTRLTVV.

The chain uses TRBV10-3 and TRBJ1-5; the D gene is possibly TRBD1 (5 bases). Germline lookup yields CDR1 ENHRY and CDR2 SYGVKD. The CDR3 spans 15 residues. Trimming removed 4 bases from V and 5 bases from J, with 15 bases in between. The CDR3 DNA reads as TGTGCCATCAGTGCCTGGGGCGGGGAGGATCAGCCCCAGCATTTT. Its translation: CAISAWGGEDQPQHF.

Only a few counts were recorded for this clone. The V and J genes are TRBV28 and TRBJ1-3; D unresolved. Germline V gene data show CDR1 as MDHEN and CDR2 as SYDVKM. The CDR3 runs 13 residues. V was cut by 6 bases and J by 2 bases, with 8 bases left in between. DNA of the CDR3: TGTGCCAGCAGCCCCCAGGCTGGAAACACCATATATTTT. It codes for CASSPQAGNTIYF.

The V call is TRBV2, the J call TRBJ1-6; D may be TRBD1 (6 bases). The CDR3 is made up of 13 amino acids. V was pared by 3 bases and J by 10 bases, with 10 bases between. CDR1 and CDR2 (germline): SNHLY, FYNNEI. The CDR3 protein is CASSDRGGSPLHF. DNA of the CDR3: TGTGCCAGCAGTGACAGGGGAGGGTCACCCCTCCACTTT.